This entry lists 14 T cell receptor beta chains sequenced from one sample in a study of shared clonotypes between healthy human individuals (dated by TCRdb to 2020 to 2022). Library prep was done by the immunoSEQ multiplex PCR assay. The clones in this table, taken by TCRdb from immuneACCESS, are in-frame only. Not every clone is retained; where verified, under half of the shortfall comes from an unresolved V gene, and the cause of the rest is unknown. In this sample the table shows around 2.5 million clones, roughly 93% of which occur a single time. Jointly, the top ten make up approximately 0.35% of the sample. The sequenced sample consisted of naive CD4+ T cells from PBMCs. The cell subset or site tag for this specimen amounts to: CD45RA+ positively selected. Receptors were obtained from a man aged 18 to 30 in good health. Some clones in this sample may be carry-over from other donors' samples.

V gene TRBV27 combines with J gene TRBJ2-1; 10 bases are shared with TRBD1. After removal of 7 bases from V and 8 bases from J, the junction contained 14 bases not matched to a gene. The germline CDR1 and CDR2 sequences are MNHEY and SMNVEV (reference sequence). This CDR3 contains 16 residues. CDR3 amino acids: CASKAPGTGVLHEQFF. CDR3 DNA sequence: TGTGCCAGCAAAGCCCCCGGGACAGGGGTCCTCCATGAGCAGTTCTTC.

This clone has just one count. The chain has TRBV28 and TRBJ2-7, with TRBD1 matching 8 bases. The CDR3 extends over 14 amino acids. Germline V CDR1 and CDR2: MDHEN, SYDVKM. V lost 5 bases, J lost 2 bases, and 5 bases stayed unmatched. The CDR3, as DNA: TGTGCCAGCAGTGCAGGGGGCCCGACCTACGAGCAGTACTTC. It encodes CASSAGGPTYEQYF.

With regard to this clone: At the DNA level, this CDR3 is encoded by other sequences in the same sample as well. The chain uses TRBV18 and TRBJ2-3; D uncertain. Germline V gene sequence: CDR1 KGHSH, CDR2 LQKENI. Trimming removed 3 bases at V and 1 base at J, with 5 bases between. The CDR3 spans 13 residues. In nucleotides, the CDR3 is TGTGCCAGCTCACCGATTGGCACAGATACGCAGTATTTT. Translating it yields CASSPIGTDTQYF.

J is TRBJ2-1 and V is TRBV28; perhaps TRBD2 as D (6 bases). V was shortened by 8 bases and J by 8 bases, with 19 bases between the two germline ends. CDR1 MDHEN and CDR2 SYDVKM come from the germline V gene. The CDR3 has 14 residues. The CDR3 spells CASAPRAGRDEQFF. DNA for the CDR3: TGTGCCAGCGCTCCCCGCGCGGGGCGTGATGAGCAGTTCTTC.

The J gene is TRBJ2-7, the V gene TRBV7-2, with 7 bases that match TRBD1. J lost 3 bases, V lost 5 bases, and 19 bases had no gene match. This CDR3 contains 18 residues. Germline CDR1 and CDR2: SGHTA and FQGNSA. The CDR3 nucleotides are TGTGCCAGCAGCCCCGGGACAGCCACTTTACACGGGATCTACGAGCAGTACTTC. This gives the protein CASSPGTATLHGIYEQYF.

V is TRBV5-1 and J is TRBJ2-7; 9 nucleotides align to TRBD1. CDR1 is SGHRS, CDR2 YFSETQ, per germline. This CDR3 is 16 amino acids long. Unmatched junction bases numbered 6, after V lost 0 bases and J lost 2 bases. CDR3 DNA: TGCGCCAGCAGCTTGGCGGGGACAGGGAGGCCCTACGAGCAGTACTTC. This sequence encodes CASSLAGTGRPYEQYF.

The chain combines TRBV18 with TRBJ1-2; D is unclear. Germline assignment: CDR1 KGHSH and CDR2 LQKENI. The V end was cut by 3 bases, the J end by 8 bases, with 13 bases between. CDR3 length equals 13 residues. Here the CDR3 DNA reads TGTGCCAGCTCACCGGACTTTCTGGGAGGCTACACCTTC. This translates into CASSPDFLGGYTF.

Here the CDR3 DNA reads TGCGCCAGCAGCCAAGGGGGAAGAGGGCTAGAGCAGTACTTC. It is translated as CASSQGGRGLEQYF. The chain couples TRBV4-1 to TRBJ2-7; D possibly corresponds to TRBD2 (5 bases). Trimming took off 1 base at V and 7 bases at J, with 14 bases between the two ends. This CDR3 has 14 amino acids. The germline V gene has CDR1 MGHRA and CDR2 YSYEKL.

V gene TRBV9 combines with J gene TRBJ1-2, with D perhaps matching TRBD1 (5 bases). Trimming cost V 6 bases and J 4 bases, with 13 bases left between them. This CDR3 spans 13 amino acids. Looked up from germline, CDR1 is SGDLS and CDR2 is YYNGEE. CDR3: CASTLGGTYGYTF. The CDR3 coding sequence is TGTGCCAGCACCCTTGGGGGTACCTATGGCTACACCTTC.

The J gene is TRBJ2-7, the V gene TRBV6-1; no clear D. Germline CDR1 and CDR2: MNHNS and SASEGT. V was trimmed by 7 bases and J by 3 bases, leaving 10 bases between them. This CDR3 comprises 12 residues. CDR3 sequence: CASKLTNYEQYF. The CDR3 region has the DNA TGTGCCAGCAAGCTCACGAACTACGAGCAGTACTTC.

Notes on this clone: Other DNA sequences in the same sample also yield this CDR3. This chain links TRBV7-2 with TRBJ2-3; D is perhaps TRBD2 (5 bases). V lost 4 bases and J 2 bases, leaving 13 bases between the germline ends. Germline V CDR1 and CDR2: SGHTA, FQGNSA. The CDR3 contains 15 residues. CDR3 loop: CASSSLGGSTDTQYF. The CDR3, as DNA: TGTGCCAGCAGCTCCCTCGGCGGGTCCACAGATACGCAGTATTTT.

This clone is a singleton in its sample. The rearrangement joins TRBV5-1 to TRBJ2-7; TRBD1 matches at 9 bases. The CDR3 is 17 residues long. Losses at the gene ends were 3 bases for V and 3 bases for J; bases not matched to a gene: 13. In germline, CDR1 is SGHRS, CDR2 YFSETQ. The DNA of the CDR3 is TGCGCCAGCAGCTACTCACAAACCGGGACAGGGATCTACGAGCAGTACTTC. The encoded protein is CASSYSQTGTGIYEQYF.

The CDR3 loop reads CASSRPGATNEKLFF. The DNA of the CDR3 is TGTGCCAGCAGTCGACCGGGCGCAACTAATGAAAAACTGTTTTTT. The gene calls are TRBV27 and TRBJ1-4; D gene unclear. The CDR3 is 15 amino acids. V lost 5 bases, J lost 0 bases, and 10 bases lay in between. The germline V gene has CDR1 MNHEY and CDR2 SMNVEV (reference sequence). Based on the CDR3 plus reference TRBV27 and TRBJ1-4, the full variable domain is EAQVTQNPRYLITVTGKKLTVTCSQNMNHEYMSWYRQDPGLGLRQIYYSMNVEVTDKGDVPEGYKVSRKEKRNFPLILESPSPNQTSLYFCASSRPGATNEKLFFGSGTQLSVL.

This chain joins TRBV13 and TRBJ2-1; TRBD2 matches 12 bases. Trimming cost V 5 bases and J 9 bases; bases outside gene matches: 14. This CDR3 is 17 amino acids long. Per the germline V gene, CDR1 is PRHDT and CDR2 is FYEKMQ (reference sequence). The CDR3 spells CASSRGLAGLVSAEQFF. CDR3 nucleotides: TGTGCCAGCAGCCGGGGACTAGCGGGTTTGGTTAGCGCTGAGCAGTTCTTC.